Listed below are T cell receptor beta chains from one sample, sequenced in a study of radiation and T cells in renal cell carcinoma. Here immunoSEQ multiplex PCR was the method, and the copy in TCRdb shows in-frame clones only, minus some. The data contain 130,000 or so clones, nearly 90% of them singletons. The input for sequencing was blood, taken from a patient whose treatment included radiotherapy and nephrectomy. These receptors all come from a woman aged 50 to 60 with renal cell carcinoma. The CDR3 runs from the conserved cysteine through the conserved F or W. The order of the fields is D gene, V gene, J gene, clone size, CDR3 protein, CDR3 DNA. D genes are given only for firm matches. Clone size, where shown, is once, few, many, or a class for clones that have expanded.

>-|TRBV5-4|TRBJ1-2|-
CASSLAREGPANYGYTF
TGTGCCAGCAGCTTGGCCAGGGAGGGCCCAGCTAACTATGGCTACACCTTC
>TRBD2|TRBV19|TRBJ2-3|once
CASRQGLADSTDTQYF
TGTGCCAGTAGGCAAGGACTAGCGGACAGCACAGATACGCAGTATTTT
>-|TRBV5-4|TRBJ1-1|-
CASSSNTEAFF
TGTGCCAGCAGCTCGAACACTGAAGCTTTCTTT
>-|TRBV7-7|TRBJ1-2|-
CASSPLGGAYGYTF
TGTGCTAGCAGCCCCCTAGGGGGGGCCTATGGCTACACCTTC
>TRBD2|TRBV4-3|TRBJ2-1|-
CASSQGLAGNNEQFF
TGCGCCAGCAGCCAGGGACTAGCGGGGAACAATGAGCAGTTCTTC
>TRBD1|TRBV6-1|TRBJ2-3|-
CASRTGANADTQYF
TGTGCCAGCAGGACAGGGGCTAACGCAGATACGCAGTATTTT
>TRBD2|TRBV7-2|TRBJ2-3|-
CASSPERGGIGTDTQYF
TGTGCCAGCAGCCCAGAGCGGGGGGGCATCGGAACAGATACGCAGTATTTT
>TRBD2|TRBV5-4|TRBJ2-2|-
CASSLVGRANTGELFF
TGTGCCAGCAGCTTGGTCGGGAGGGCGAACACCGGGGAGCTGTTTTTT
>-|TRBV18|TRBJ2-5|-
CASSPPFKETQYF
TGTGCCAGCTCACCACCCTTTAAAGAGACCCAGTACTTC
>TRBD1|TRBV5-6|TRBJ2-3|-
CASSSDRGVGDTQYF
TGTGCCAGCAGCTCCGACAGGGGCGTGGGAGATACGCAGTATTTT
>TRBD1|TRBV19|TRBJ2-3|-
CASQPRQGRTDTQYF
TGTGCCAGTCAACCTCGACAGGGGCGCACAGATACGCAGTATTTT
>TRBD1|TRBV19|TRBJ2-7|-
CASSTPGQGYYEQYF
TGTGCCAGTAGTACTCCAGGACAGGGGTACTACGAGCAGTACTTC
>-|TRBV6-6|TRBJ2-7|-
CASSYGGGSYEQYF
TGTGCCAGCAGTTACGGTGGGGGAAGCTACGAGCAGTACTTC
>-|TRBV6-1|TRBJ1-3|-
CASSEVGPNSGNTIYF
TGTGCCAGCAGTGAAGTGGGACCGAACTCTGGAAACACCATATATTTT
>TRBD1|TRBV18|TRBJ1-1|-
CASSPQGAAETEAFF
TGTGCCAGCTCACCACAGGGGGCTGCGGAGACTGAAGCTTTCTTT
>-|TRBV18|TRBJ2-6|-
CASSPSGANVLTF
TGTGCCAGCTCACCCTCTGGGGCCAACGTCCTGACTTTC